Below are 28 T cell receptor beta chains sequenced from a single sample in a study of T cell changes during pregnancy in multiple sclerosis. Data came from immunoSEQ multiplex PCR; TCRdb stores just in-frame clones and leaves some out. The profile shows 70,000 to 90,000 clones, over 85% of them singletons. Sequencing used peripheral blood, obtained in the second trimester of pregnancy. Receptor source: a female donor in good health, enrolled as a control in a pregnancy study.

The chain employs TRBV7-3 and TRBJ2-7, with 9 nucleotides matching TRBD1. J was trimmed by 2 bases and V by 6 bases; bases with no gene match: 8. Germline assignment: CDR1 SGHTA and CDR2 FQGTGA. The CDR3 totals 15 residues. The CDR3 loop reads CASRDGTGIPYEQYF. The CDR3 bases are TGTGCCAGCAGGGATGGGACAGGGATTCCCTACGAGCAGTACTTC.

CDR3 amino acids: CASETGGTHKVGADTQYF. CDR3 bases: TGTGCCAGTGAGACAGGGGGCACCCACAAGGTGGGCGCAGATACGCAGTATTTT. The V gene is TRBV21-1, the J gene TRBJ2-3; TRBD1 is the table's D call and was not checked against the DNA. TRBV21-1 is a pseudogene locus. The length of the CDR3 is 18 residues.

The rearrangement links TRBV19 to TRBJ1-1, with 12 bases fitting TRBD1. The CDR3 has 16 residues. CDR1 is LNHDA, CDR2 SQIVND, per germline (reference sequence). J gave up 5 bases and V 6 bases, and 10 bases lay outside the gene matches. The CDR3 DNA is TGTGCCAGTAGCAACCTGCCGGGACAGGGGGCGACTGAAGCTTTCTTT. This sequence encodes CASSNLPGQGATEAFF.

The chain employs TRBV18 and TRBJ1-5, with TRBD1 matching over 12 bases. The germline V gene encodes CDR1 KGHSH and CDR2 LQKENI. This CDR3 has 19 amino acids. V lost 1 base to trimming and J lost 5 bases; unmatched junction nucleotides: 12. CDR3 protein: CASSPRENRDRGLDQPQHF. In DNA, the CDR3 is TGTGCCAGCTCACCACGGGAAAACCGGGACAGGGGGCTAGATCAGCCCCAGCATTTT.

The chain recombines TRBV30 with TRBJ1-5, with D hard to call. Trimming cost V 1 base and J 5 bases, with 12 bases left between them. The germline gives CDR1 GTSNPN, CDR2 SVGIG (reference sequence). The length of the CDR3 is 14 residues. The DNA for the CDR3 is TGTGCCTGGAGTGAGGGAGGTATGGATCAGCCCCAGCATTTT. Translated, it gives CAWSEGGMDQPQHF. The variable domain in full, with the rest retrieved from reference TRBV30 and TRBJ1-5, is SQTIHQWPATLVQPVGSPLSLECTVEGTSNPNLYWYRQAAGRGLQLLFYSVGIGQISSEVPQNLSASRPQDRQFILSSKKLLLSDSGFYLCAWSEGGMDQPQHFGDGTRLSIL.

The V gene is TRBV5-4, the J gene TRBJ1-2; no clear D gene. The germline V gene encodes CDR1 SGHNT and CDR2 YYREEE (reference sequence). V lost 0 bases and J lost 2, with 11 bases in between. The CDR3 extends over 15 amino acids. CDR3 in DNA: TGTGCCAGCAGCTTGGAACTCGCATCAAACTATGGCTACACCTTC. Translation: CASSLELASNYGYTF.

The J gene is TRBJ1-5, the V gene TRBV7-9; tentatively, D is TRBD1 (5 bases). CDR1 is SEHNR and CDR2 is FQNEAQ in the germline V gene (reference sequence). V was cut by 4 bases and J by 7 bases, with 8 bases left in between. This CDR3 has 12 amino acids. The CDR3 reads CASSSGWQPQHF. The DNA of the CDR3 is TGTGCCAGCAGCTCAGGGTGGCAGCCCCAGCATTTT.

The rearrangement uses TRBV20-1 and TRBJ1-1; D is unclear. Germline V gene data show CDR1 as DFQATT and CDR2 as SNEGSKA (reference sequence). The CDR3 runs 11 residues. Trimming removed 6 bases at V and 3 bases at J, with 8 bases between. CDR3 nucleotide sequence: TGCAGTGCAGGTACAGACACTGAAGCTTTCTTT. Its translation: CSAGTDTEAFF.

The chain employs TRBV7-2 and TRBJ1-6; TRBD1 might be the D (6 bases). The CDR3 runs to 15 residues. From germline, CDR1 is SGHTA and CDR2 FQGNSA. Deletions cut 5 bases from V and 5 bases from J, with 13 bases between. The CDR3, as DNA: TGTGCCAGCAGCCACCGGACAGCGGATAATTCACCCCTCCACTTT. This encodes CASSHRTADNSPLHF.

The V call is TRBV7-2, the J call TRBJ2-5, with D perhaps TRBD1 (6 bases). Per the germline V gene, CDR1 is SGHTA and CDR2 is FQGNSA. The CDR3 has 14 residues. V shed 5 bases and J shed 5 bases, with 15 bases lying between them. The CDR3 region is CASSPQAQGETQYF. The CDR3 bases are TGTGCCAGCAGCCCACAAGCTCAGGGGGAGACCCAGTACTTC.

CDR3 bases: TGTGCCAGCAGTGTCGCTGGAAACACCATATATTTT. Translation: CASSVAGNTIYF. The rearrangement joins TRBV2 to TRBJ1-3; D remains unclear. Trimming took 4 bases from V and 2 from J, leaving 3 bases between them. CDR3 length equals 12 residues. Germline CDR1 and CDR2: SNHLY and FYNNEI.

The rearrangement joins TRBV5-1 to TRBJ1-1; D is possibly TRBD1 (5 bases). Trimming took 4 bases from V and 1 from J, leaving 14 bases between them. CDR1 is SGHRS and CDR2 is YFSETQ in the germline V gene. The CDR3 has 15 residues. This CDR3 reads CASSPSPTENTEAFF. CDR3 DNA: TGCGCCAGCAGCCCCAGCCCGACAGAGAACACTGAAGCTTTCTTT.

V and J are TRBV5-6 and TRBJ1-5, with D tentatively TRBD1 (6 bases). Germline V CDR1 and CDR2: SGHDT, YYEEEE. The CDR3 sequence is 14 residues long. Trimming removed 0 bases at V and 3 bases at J, with 7 bases between. The CDR3 reads CASSLGQVNQPQHF. CDR3 coding DNA: TGTGCCAGCAGCTTGGGACAGGTCAATCAGCCCCAGCATTTT.

The chain is built from TRBV4-1 and TRBJ2-5; D may be TRBD2 (5 bases). The V end was cut by 0 bases, the J end by 5 bases, with 22 bases between. The CDR3 is 18 amino acids. CDR1 is MGHRA and CDR2 is YSYEKL in the germline V gene. The CDR3, as DNA: TGCGCCAGCAGCCAAGATTTTATGAACAACCGGGGTGGTGAGACCCAGTACTTC. Translated: CASSQDFMNNRGGETQYF.

The CDR3: CASSVDPGSSYEQYF. CDR3 DNA sequence: TGTGCCAGCAGCGTAGATCCTGGCAGTTCCTACGAGCAGTACTTC. The chain uses TRBV9 and TRBJ2-7; no reliable D call. V lost 0 bases and J lost 1, with 11 bases in between. The CDR3 spans 15 residues. Looked up from germline, CDR1 is SGDLS and CDR2 is YYNGEE.

The V and J genes are TRBV6-5 and TRBJ1-5; the match to TRBD1 covers 10 bases. CDR1 and CDR2 (germline): MNHEY, SVGAGI. With V trimmed by 0 bases and J by 6 bases, 2 bases remained unmatched. The CDR3 consists of 15 residues. CDR3 nucleotides: TGTGCCAGCAGTTACTCGACAGGGGGCGGTCAGCCCCAGCATTTT. It specifies CASSYSTGGGQPQHF.

This clone is a singleton in its sample. The V call is TRBV9, the J call TRBJ2-5; no firm D call. The CDR3 sequence is 12 residues long. Germline assignment: CDR1 SGDLS and CDR2 YYNGEE. V was pared by 0 bases and J by 4 bases, with 4 bases between. CDR3 protein: CASSVARETQYF. The CDR3 DNA follows: TGTGCCAGCAGCGTAGCGCGAGAGACCCAGTACTTC.

The chain couples TRBV5-6 to TRBJ2-7, with no clear D. V was cut by 3 bases and J by 0 bases, with 10 bases left in between. Germline values: CDR1 SGHDT, CDR2 YYEEEE. This CDR3 is 14 amino acids long. In DNA, the CDR3 is TGTGCCAGCAGCTACGACTTTGGCTCCTACGAGCAGTACTTC. Its protein product is CASSYDFGSYEQYF.

V is TRBV4-1 and J is TRBJ1-1; maybe TRBD1 (5 bases). This CDR3 has 15 residues. Trimming cost V 4 bases and J 0 bases, with 12 bases left between them. The V gene's germline CDR1 is MGHRA and CDR2 YSYEKL. The CDR3 loop is CASSLVGGLNTEAFF. As DNA, the CDR3 is TGCGCCAGCAGCCTCGTCGGGGGGTTGAACACTGAAGCTTTCTTT.

This chain links TRBV6-1 with TRBJ2-6; D gene ambiguous. With 2 bases removed from V and 2 bases from J, the gap between germline ends came to 4 bases. CDR1 MNHNS and CDR2 SASEGT come from the germline V gene. This CDR3 is built from 14 residues. CDR3 sequence: CASSENTGANVLTF. DNA for the CDR3: TGTGCCAGCAGTGAAAATACTGGGGCCAACGTCCTGACTTTC.

The chain carries TRBV28 and TRBJ1-5; 8 positions agree with TRBD1. The trim removed 10 bases at V and 5 bases at J, leaving 16 bases unmatched. The CDR3 length is 16 residues. Germline-derived CDR1 and CDR2 are MDHEN and SYDVKM. The CDR3 here is CATLTVGQAGHQPQHF. The DNA of the CDR3 is TGTGCCACCCTTACTGTGGGACAGGCCGGGCATCAGCCCCAGCATTTT.

The rearrangement joins TRBV6-5 to TRBJ2-1; no clear D. This CDR3 comprises 14 residues. Germline V gene data show CDR1 as MNHEY and CDR2 as SVGAGI. V was cut by 7 bases and J by 2 bases, with 12 bases left in between. In DNA form, the CDR3 reads TGTGCCAGCACACCCGAGAGCCCCTACAATGAGCAGTTCTTC. This encodes CASTPESPYNEQFF.

This clone was counted a single time. The genes are TRBV6-1 and TRBJ1-1, with TRBD1 identical over 8 bases. This CDR3 comprises 14 residues. Per the germline V gene, CDR1 is MNHNS and CDR2 is SASEGT. J was trimmed by 4 bases and V by 4 bases; bases with no gene match: 5. CDR3 sequence (DNA): TGTGCCAGCAGTGTAGGGACAGGAGGCACTGAAGCTTTCTTT. It yields the protein CASSVGTGGTEAFF.

This clone turned up a few times. This chain uses TRBV4-2 with TRBJ1-5, with unresolved D. The CDR3 sequence is 13 residues long. The germline V gene encodes CDR1 LGHNA and CDR2 YNFKEQ. Trimming pared 0 bases from V and 6 bases from J, leaving 6 bases between. The CDR3 protein is CASSQDLLQPQHF. The CDR3 bases are TGTGCCAGCAGCCAAGATCTCCTTCAGCCCCAGCATTTT.

This chain uses TRBV12-5 with TRBJ1-1, with TRBD1 matching 7 bases. This CDR3 has 14 residues. J lost 1 base, V lost 6 bases, and 5 bases had no gene match. CDR1 LGHNT and CDR2 FRNRAP come from the germline V gene. The CDR3: CASGLGQPNTEAFF. In nucleotides, the CDR3 is TGTGCTAGTGGCCTGGGACAGCCGAACACTGAAGCTTTCTTT.

The chain's CDR3 is CASSTNRGGTEAFF. The CDR3 region has the DNA TGTGCCAGTAGTACAAACAGGGGAGGCACTGAAGCTTTCTTT. The chain links TRBV19 to TRBJ1-1; 7 positions agree with TRBD1. Unmatched junction bases numbered 6, after V lost 4 bases and J lost 4 bases. This CDR3 contains 14 residues. Per germline, CDR1 LNHDA and CDR2 SQIVND (reference sequence).

This chain links TRBV9 with TRBJ1-2, with D unresolved. CDR3 length: 13 residues. The germline V gene has CDR1 SGDLS and CDR2 YYNGEE. V was cut by 3 bases and J by 2 bases, with 8 bases left in between. The CDR3 is CASSDTPNYGYTF. CDR3 sequence (DNA): TGTGCCAGCAGCGACACACCCAACTATGGCTACACCTTC.

The chain couples TRBV19 to TRBJ1-5, with 10 bases lining up with TRBD1. The CDR3 is made up of 16 amino acids. Germline CDR1 and CDR2: LNHDA and SQIVND (reference sequence). The ends lost 2 bases at V and 2 bases at J; junction bases unmatched: 3. The CDR3 reads CASSITGTGGNQPQHF. Written as DNA, the CDR3 is TGTGCCAGTAGTATAACCGGGACAGGGGGCAATCAGCCCCAGCATTTT.